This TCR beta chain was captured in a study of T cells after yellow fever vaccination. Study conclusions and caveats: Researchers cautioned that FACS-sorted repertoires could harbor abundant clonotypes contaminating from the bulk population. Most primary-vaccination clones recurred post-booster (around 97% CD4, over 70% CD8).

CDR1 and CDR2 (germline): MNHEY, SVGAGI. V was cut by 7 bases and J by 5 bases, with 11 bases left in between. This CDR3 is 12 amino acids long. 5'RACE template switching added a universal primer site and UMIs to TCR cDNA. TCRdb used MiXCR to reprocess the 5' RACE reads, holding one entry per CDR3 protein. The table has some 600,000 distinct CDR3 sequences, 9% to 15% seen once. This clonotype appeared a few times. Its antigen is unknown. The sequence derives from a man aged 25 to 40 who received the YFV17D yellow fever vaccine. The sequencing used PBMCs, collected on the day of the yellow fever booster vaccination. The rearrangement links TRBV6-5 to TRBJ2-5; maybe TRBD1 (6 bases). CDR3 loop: CASKTGFETQYF. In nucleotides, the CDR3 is TGTGCCAGCAAAACAGGGTTCGAGACCCAGTACTTC.